Listed here are 17 T cell receptor beta chains from one sample, sequenced in a study of response to subunit inactivated influenza vaccine. TCRdb used MiXCR to reprocess the RT-PCR reads, holding one entry per CDR3 protein. The sample has over 800,000 distinct CDR3 sequences, around 21% seen once. The material sequenced was PBMCs from blood, taken 4 to 6 days after vaccination. All receptors come from a man aged 45-65 years who received an inactivated influenza vaccine.

The rearrangement uses TRBV20-1 and TRBJ2-1; TRBD2 aligns across 11 bases. The CDR3 totals 15 residues. Germline assignment: CDR1 DFQATT and CDR2 SNEGSKA (reference sequence). V shed 4 bases, J shed 3 bases, and the junction held 5 bases outside the gene matches. Here the CDR3 reads CSATGTSGVYNEQFF. CDR3 sequence (DNA): TGCAGTGCTACCGGGACTAGCGGCGTCTACAATGAGCAGTTCTTC.

This clonotype has more than one count but fewer than ten. The chain links TRBV6-1 to TRBJ1-2; no firm D call. V lost 8 bases, J lost 4 bases, and 14 bases lay in between. The germline gives CDR1 MNHNS, CDR2 SASEGT. This CDR3 contains 13 residues. DNA for the CDR3: TGTGCCAGCTCCCGGAGTACGATCTATGGCTACACCTTC. This encodes CASSRSTIYGYTF.

This clonotype appeared a few times. The chain uses TRBV20-1 and TRBJ2-7; D unclear. V was cut by 4 bases and J by 2 bases, with 15 bases left in between. In germline, CDR1 is DFQATT, CDR2 SNEGSKA (reference sequence). This CDR3 is built from 14 residues. Here the CDR3 reads CSATGDLPTYEQYF. The CDR3 bases are TGCAGTGCTACCGGTGACCTCCCCACCTACGAGCAGTACTTC.

The chain is built from TRBV7-9 and TRBJ1-1; no clear D gene. The CDR3 sequence is 12 residues long. Germline V gives CDR1 SEHNR, CDR2 FQNEAQ (reference sequence). V was trimmed by 2 bases and J by 6 bases, leaving 7 bases between them. In DNA, the CDR3 is TGTGCCAGCAGCTTACGAGAGGCTGAAGCTTTCTTT. Amino acids: CASSLREAEAFF.

The rearrangement uses TRBV2 and TRBJ2-1, with a weak D call TRBD1 (6 bases). Germline loops: CDR1 SNHLY, CDR2 FYNNEI. The CDR3 is made up of 14 amino acids. Trimming shortened V by 9 bases and J by 4 bases, and 16 bases separated the two germline ends. The CDR3 sequence is CARQGYPRYNEQFF. CDR3 coding DNA: TGTGCCAGGCAGGGGTATCCTAGGTACAATGAGCAGTTCTTC.

This chain uses TRBV29-1 with TRBJ2-1; 10 bases line up with TRBD2. Germline trimming cut 7 bases from V and 4 bases from J; bases unmatched to any gene: 7. In germline, CDR1 is SQVTM, CDR2 ANQGSEA. The CDR3 has 14 amino acids. The DNA for the CDR3 is TGCAGCGGCCTTAAACTAGCGGGGTACAATGAGCAGTTCTTC. Protein: CSGLKLAGYNEQFF.

In this sample, this clonotype turned up a few times. This chain links TRBV5-1 with TRBJ2-1; 8 bases are shared with TRBD2. Germline loops: CDR1 SGHRS, CDR2 YFSETQ. V dropped 3 bases and J dropped 6; count of bases not matched to a gene: 8. The CDR3 extends over 15 amino acids. The chain's CDR3 is CASSSPSGSGNEQFF. For the CDR3, the DNA is TGCGCCAGCAGCTCCCCCAGCGGGAGCGGCAATGAGCAGTTCTTC.

The V gene is TRBV6-1, the J gene TRBJ2-5, with 7 bases that match TRBD1. This CDR3 has 14 residues. V shed 6 bases and J 5 bases; nucleotides not matched to a gene: 9. Per the germline V gene, CDR1 is MNHNS and CDR2 is SASEGT. DNA for the CDR3: TGTGCCAGCAGCCAAACAGGGGAAAGGGAGACCCAGTACTTC. Its translation: CASSQTGERETQYF.

This clonotype has more than one count but fewer than ten. The rearrangement links TRBV29-1 to TRBJ1-3; D perhaps matches TRBD1 (5 bases). Germline CDR1 SQVTM, CDR2 ANQGSEA. The CDR3 has 14 amino acids. Trimming left V 4 bases short and J 1 base short, with 11 bases between. CDR3 bases: TGCAGCGTTGCCGGGGGAGGATCTGGAAACACCATATATTTT. This codes for CSVAGGGSGNTIYF. The full variable domain, completed using reference TRBV29-1 and TRBJ1-3, is SAVISQKPSRDICQRGTSLTIQCQVDSQVTMMFWYRQQPGQSLTLIATANQGSEATYESGFVIDKFPISRPNLTFSTLTVSNMSPEDSSIYLCSVAGGGSGNTIYFGEGSWLTVV.

Of note for this clonotype: At one boundary the junction diverges from the germline segment, which might be a read error. This chain uses TRBV7-3 with TRBJ2-5; D tentatively fits TRBD1 or TRBD2 (5 bases each). The CDR3 sequence is 13 residues long. Germline V gene lookup returns CDR1 SGHTA and CDR2 FQGTGA. CDR3 DNA: TGTGCCAGCAGCTCAGCTCCCGGGGCCGAACGCAACTTC. The encoded protein is CASSSAPGAERNF.

This clonotype appeared a single time. This sequence joins TRBV30 and TRBJ2-4; D remains ambiguous. The germline V gene encodes CDR1 GTSNPN and CDR2 SVGIG (reference sequence). The V gene lost 3 bases and the J gene lost 0 bases, with 6 bases spanning the gap. The CDR3 consists of 13 residues. The CDR3: CAWRGIAKNIQYF. Written as DNA, the CDR3 is TGTGCCTGGAGGGGAATAGCCAAAAACATTCAGTACTTC.

The V and J genes are TRBV7-2 and TRBJ1-5; D is undetermined. The germline V gene has CDR1 SGHTA and CDR2 FQGNSA. Trimming removed 3 bases at V and 5 bases at J, with 14 bases between. There are 15 residues in the CDR3. CDR3 nucleotides: TGTGCCAGCAGCTTGGGTTGGGCTCGGGATCAGCCCCAGCATTTT. Protein product: CASSLGWARDQPQHF.

The chain is built from TRBV7-8 and TRBJ2-5; 12 bases fit TRBD2. The trim removed 5 bases at V and 5 bases at J, leaving 6 bases unmatched. The CDR3 consists of 15 residues. Germline loops: CDR1 SGHVS, CDR2 FQNEAQ. The CDR3 loop reads CASSPTSGGGETQYF. CDR3 in DNA: TGTGCCAGCAGCCCGACTAGCGGGGGCGGGGAGACCCAGTACTTC.

In its sample, this clonotype was seen a few times. The chain combines TRBV5-1 with TRBJ2-7; 7 positions match TRBD1. CDR1 and CDR2 from the germline V gene are SGHRS and YFSETQ. The CDR3 loop spans 12 amino acids. The trim removed 6 bases at V and 4 bases at J, leaving 4 bases unmatched. DNA of the CDR3: TGCGCCAGCACCGGGACAGAATACGAGCAGTACTTC. This codes for CASTGTEYEQYF.

The V call is TRBV12-3 or TRBV12-4, the J call TRBJ1-6; 7 bases are a match to TRBD1. V dropped 6 bases and J dropped 9; count of bases not matched to a gene: 8. The CDR3 is 14 amino acids. CDR3 sequence: CASSRGGRGSPLHF. The DNA for the CDR3 is TGTGCCAGCAGCAGAGGGGGCAGGGGTTCACCCCTCCACTTT.

The chain employs TRBV27 and TRBJ2-7, with 9 bases fitting TRBD1. The CDR3 has 15 residues. With V trimmed by 5 bases and J by 5 bases, 10 bases remained unmatched. Looked up from germline, CDR1 is MNHEY and CDR2 is SMNVEV (reference sequence). CDR3 coding DNA: TGTGCCAGCAGTCTAGAACAGGGGGCGTGGAACGAGCAGTACTTC. Its protein product is CASSLEQGAWNEQYF.

With respect to this clonotype: At one of its ends the junction is not consistent with the germline gene, which may arise from a read error. The genes are TRBV3-1 and TRBJ1-2, with unresolved D. CDR1 and CDR2 (germline): LGHDT, YNNKEL (reference sequence). The CDR3 sequence is 13 residues long. For the CDR3, the DNA is TGTGCCAGCAGTCAAGATGGTACCCAAGGCTACACCTTC. Amino acid sequence: CASSQDGTQGYTF.